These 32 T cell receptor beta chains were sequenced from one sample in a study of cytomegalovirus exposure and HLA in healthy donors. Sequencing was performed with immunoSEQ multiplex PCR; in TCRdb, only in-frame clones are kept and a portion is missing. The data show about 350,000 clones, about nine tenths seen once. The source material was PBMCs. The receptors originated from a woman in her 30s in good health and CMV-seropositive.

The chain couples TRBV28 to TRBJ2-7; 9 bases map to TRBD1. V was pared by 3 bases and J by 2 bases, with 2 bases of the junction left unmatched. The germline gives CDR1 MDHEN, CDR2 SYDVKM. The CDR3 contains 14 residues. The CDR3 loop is CASSLWDRAYEQYF. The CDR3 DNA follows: TGTGCCAGCAGTTTGTGGGACAGGGCCTACGAGCAGTACTTC.

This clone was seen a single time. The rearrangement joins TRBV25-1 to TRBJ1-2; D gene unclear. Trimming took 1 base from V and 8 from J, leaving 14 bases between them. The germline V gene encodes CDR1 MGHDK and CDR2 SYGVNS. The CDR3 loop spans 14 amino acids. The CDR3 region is CASSESSGLRGYTF. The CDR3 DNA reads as TGTGCCAGCAGTGAATCCTCGGGTCTACGCGGCTACACCTTC.

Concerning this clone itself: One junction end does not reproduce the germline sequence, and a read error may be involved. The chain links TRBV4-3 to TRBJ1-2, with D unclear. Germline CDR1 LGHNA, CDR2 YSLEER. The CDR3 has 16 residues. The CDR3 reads CASSLQQGQANYDYTF. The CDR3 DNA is TGCGCCAGCAGCCTCCAGCAAGGGCAGGCAAACTATGACTACACCTTC.

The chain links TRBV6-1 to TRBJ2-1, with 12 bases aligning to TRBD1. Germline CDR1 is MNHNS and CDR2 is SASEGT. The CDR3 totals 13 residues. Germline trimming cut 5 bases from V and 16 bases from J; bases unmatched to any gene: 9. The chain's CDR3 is CASSSRVGTGGFF. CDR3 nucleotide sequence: TGTGCCAGCAGTTCACGGGTGGGGACAGGGGGCTTCTTC.

The CDR3 loop reads CASSPQGPGGQYF. For the CDR3, the DNA is TGTGCCAGCAGTCCCCAGGGGCCCGGAGGGCAGTACTTC. The chain uses TRBV7-2 and TRBJ2-7; D may be TRBD1 (6 bases). Germline V gene sequence: CDR1 SGHTA, CDR2 FQGNSA. V gave up 6 bases and J gave up 9 bases, with 18 bases separating them. The CDR3 contains 13 residues.

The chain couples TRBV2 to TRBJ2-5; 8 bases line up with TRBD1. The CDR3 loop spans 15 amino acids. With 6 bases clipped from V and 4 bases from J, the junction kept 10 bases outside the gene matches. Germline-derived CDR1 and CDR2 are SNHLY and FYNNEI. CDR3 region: CASREDRVRRETQYF. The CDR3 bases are TGTGCCAGCAGGGAGGACAGGGTGAGGCGAGAGACCCAGTACTTC. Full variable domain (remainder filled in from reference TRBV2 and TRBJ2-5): EPEVTQTPSHQVTQMGQEVILRCVPISNHLYFYWYRQILGQKVEFLVSFYNNEISEKSEIFDDQFSVERPDGSNFTLKIRSTKLEDSAMYFCASREDRVRRETQYFGPGTRLLVL.

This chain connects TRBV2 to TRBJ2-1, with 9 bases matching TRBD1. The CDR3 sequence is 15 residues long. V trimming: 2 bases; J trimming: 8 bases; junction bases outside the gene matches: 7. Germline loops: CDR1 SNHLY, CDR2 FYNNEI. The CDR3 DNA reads TGTGCCAGCAGTGAAACAGGGGGCAAGGGATATGAGCAGTTCTTC. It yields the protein CASSETGGKGYEQFF. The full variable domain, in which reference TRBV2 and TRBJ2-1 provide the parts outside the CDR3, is EPEVTQTPSHQVTQMGQEVILRCVPISNHLYFYWYRQILGQKVEFLVSFYNNEISEKSEIFDDQFSVERPDGSNFTLKIRSTKLEDSAMYFCASSETGGKGYEQFFGPGTRLTVL.

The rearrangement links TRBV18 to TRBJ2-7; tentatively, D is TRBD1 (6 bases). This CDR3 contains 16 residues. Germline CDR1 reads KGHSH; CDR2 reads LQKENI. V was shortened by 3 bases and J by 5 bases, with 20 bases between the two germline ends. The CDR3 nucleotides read TGTGCCAGCTCACCCACTCCAGGGGCCGTTGGGGACGAGCAGTACTTC. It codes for CASSPTPGAVGDEQYF.

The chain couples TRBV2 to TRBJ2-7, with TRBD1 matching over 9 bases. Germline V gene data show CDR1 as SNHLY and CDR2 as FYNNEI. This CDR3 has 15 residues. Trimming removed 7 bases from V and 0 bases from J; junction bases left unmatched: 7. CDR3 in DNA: TGTGCCAGCAAAGGCCCGGGACAGGGCTCCTACGAGCAGTACTTC. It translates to CASKGPGQGSYEQYF.

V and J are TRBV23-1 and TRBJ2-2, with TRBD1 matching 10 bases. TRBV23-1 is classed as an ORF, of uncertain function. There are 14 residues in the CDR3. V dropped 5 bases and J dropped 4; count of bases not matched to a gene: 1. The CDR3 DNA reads TGCGCCAGCAGTAGGACAGGGGGCACCGGGGAGCTGTTTTTT. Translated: CASSRTGGTGELFF.

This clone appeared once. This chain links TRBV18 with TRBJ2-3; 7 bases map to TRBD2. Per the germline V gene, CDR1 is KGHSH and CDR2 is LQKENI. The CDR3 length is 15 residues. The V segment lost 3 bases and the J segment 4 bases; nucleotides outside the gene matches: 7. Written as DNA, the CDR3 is TGTGCCAGCTCACCGAACGGCGGGAGAGCAGATACGCAGTATTTT. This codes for CASSPNGGRADTQYF.

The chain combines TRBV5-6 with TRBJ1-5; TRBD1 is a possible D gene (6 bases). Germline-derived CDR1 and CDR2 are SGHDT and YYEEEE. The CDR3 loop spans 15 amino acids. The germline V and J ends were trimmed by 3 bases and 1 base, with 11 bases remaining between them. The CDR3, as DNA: TGTGCCAGCAGCTCGGGACACATAAGCAATCAGCCCCAGCATTTT. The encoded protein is CASSSGHISNQPQHF.

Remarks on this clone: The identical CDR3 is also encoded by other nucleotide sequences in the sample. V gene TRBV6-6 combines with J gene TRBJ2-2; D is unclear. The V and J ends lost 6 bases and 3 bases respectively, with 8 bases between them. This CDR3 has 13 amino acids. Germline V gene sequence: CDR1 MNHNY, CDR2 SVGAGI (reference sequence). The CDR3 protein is CASRGRDTGELFF. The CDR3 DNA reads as TGTGCCAGCAGAGGAAGGGACACCGGGGAGCTGTTTTTT.

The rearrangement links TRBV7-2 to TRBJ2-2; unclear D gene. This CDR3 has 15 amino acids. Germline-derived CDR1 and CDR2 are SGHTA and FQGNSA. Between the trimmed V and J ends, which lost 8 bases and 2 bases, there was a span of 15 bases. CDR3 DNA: TGTGCCAGCTCCCCCTATGGCAGTAACACCGGGGAGCTGTTTTTT. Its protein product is CASSPYGSNTGELFF.

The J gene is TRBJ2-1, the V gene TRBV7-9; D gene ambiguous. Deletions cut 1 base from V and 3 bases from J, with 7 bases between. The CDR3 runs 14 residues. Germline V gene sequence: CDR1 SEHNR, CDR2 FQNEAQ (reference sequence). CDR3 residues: CASSLDYGYNEQFF. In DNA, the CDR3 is TGTGCCAGCAGCTTAGACTATGGCTACAATGAGCAGTTCTTC.

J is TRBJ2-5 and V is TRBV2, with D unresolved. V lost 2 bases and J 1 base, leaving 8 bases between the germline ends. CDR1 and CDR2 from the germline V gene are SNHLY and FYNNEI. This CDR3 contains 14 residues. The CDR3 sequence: CASSEMGIQETQYF. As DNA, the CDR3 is TGTGCCAGCAGTGAAATGGGTATCCAAGAGACCCAGTACTTC.

As DNA, the CDR3 is TGTGCCAGCAGCGTAGAGGCTAGCGGGGGCTCTAGCTACGAGCAGTACTTC. Residues: CASSVEASGGSSYEQYF. The chain uses TRBV9 and TRBJ2-7, with 10 nucleotides matching TRBD2. This CDR3 region has 17 residues. CDR1 and CDR2 (germline): SGDLS, YYNGEE. With 0 bases clipped from V and 3 bases from J, the junction kept 9 bases outside the gene matches.

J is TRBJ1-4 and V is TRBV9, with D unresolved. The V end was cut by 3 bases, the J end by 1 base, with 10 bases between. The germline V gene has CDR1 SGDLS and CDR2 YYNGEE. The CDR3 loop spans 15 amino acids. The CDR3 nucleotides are TGTGCCAGCAGCGCCCGCGGAGGAACTAATGAAAAACTGTTTTTT. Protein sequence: CASSARGGTNEKLFF.

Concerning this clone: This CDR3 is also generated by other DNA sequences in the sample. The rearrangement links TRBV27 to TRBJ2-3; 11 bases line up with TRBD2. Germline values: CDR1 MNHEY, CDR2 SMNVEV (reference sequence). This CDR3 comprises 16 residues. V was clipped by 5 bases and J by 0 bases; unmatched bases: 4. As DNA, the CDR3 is TGTGCCAGCAGTATCCTAGCGGGAGGAAGCACAGATACGCAGTATTTT. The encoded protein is CASSILAGGSTDTQYF.

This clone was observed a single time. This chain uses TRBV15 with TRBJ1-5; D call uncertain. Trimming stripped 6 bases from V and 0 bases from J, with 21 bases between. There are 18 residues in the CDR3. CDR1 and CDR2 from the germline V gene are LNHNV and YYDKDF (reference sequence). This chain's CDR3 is CATRRSPVPRYSNQPQHF. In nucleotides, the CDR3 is TGTGCCACCAGAAGATCCCCGGTCCCCCGATATAGCAATCAGCCCCAGCATTTT.

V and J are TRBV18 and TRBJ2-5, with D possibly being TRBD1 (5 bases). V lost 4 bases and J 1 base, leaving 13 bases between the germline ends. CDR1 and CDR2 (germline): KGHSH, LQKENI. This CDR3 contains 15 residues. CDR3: CASSQNIGVQETQYF. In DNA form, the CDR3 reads TGTGCCAGCTCACAGAATATAGGGGTCCAAGAGACCCAGTACTTC.

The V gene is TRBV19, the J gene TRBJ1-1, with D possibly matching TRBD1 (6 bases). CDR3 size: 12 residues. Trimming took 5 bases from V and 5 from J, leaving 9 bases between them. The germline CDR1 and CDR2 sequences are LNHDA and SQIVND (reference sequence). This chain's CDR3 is CASSPGQTEAFF. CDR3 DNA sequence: TGTGCCAGTAGTCCAGGACAGACTGAAGCTTTCTTT.

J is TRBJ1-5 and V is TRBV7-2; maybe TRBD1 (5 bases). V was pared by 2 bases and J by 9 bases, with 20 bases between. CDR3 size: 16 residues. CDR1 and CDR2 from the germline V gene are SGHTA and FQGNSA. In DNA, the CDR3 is TGTGCCAGCAGCTTAATGCTGGCGGGTGGGGGGTTGCCCCAGCATTTT. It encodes CASSLMLAGGGLPQHF.

The DNA for the CDR3 is TGTGCCAGCAGGAGCAGCGGAGGGGACACAGATACGCAGTATTTT. Protein sequence: CASRSSGGDTDTQYF. The chain uses TRBV6-5 and TRBJ2-3; D may be TRBD2 (6 bases). Looked up from germline, CDR1 is MNHEY and CDR2 is SVGAGI. There are 15 residues in the CDR3. Trimming cost V 6 bases and J 2 bases, with 15 bases left between them.

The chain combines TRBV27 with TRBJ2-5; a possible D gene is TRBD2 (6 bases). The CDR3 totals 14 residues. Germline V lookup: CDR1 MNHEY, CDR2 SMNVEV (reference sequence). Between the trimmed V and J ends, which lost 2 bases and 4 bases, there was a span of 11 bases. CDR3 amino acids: CASSLMGGAETQYF. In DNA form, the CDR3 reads TGTGCCAGCAGTTTAATGGGAGGCGCAGAGACCCAGTACTTC.

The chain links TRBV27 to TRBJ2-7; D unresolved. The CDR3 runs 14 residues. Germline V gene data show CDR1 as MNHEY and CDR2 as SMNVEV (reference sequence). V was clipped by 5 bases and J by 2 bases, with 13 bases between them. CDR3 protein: CASSESSHPYEQYF. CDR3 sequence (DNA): TGTGCCAGCAGTGAGTCTAGTCACCCCTACGAGCAGTACTTC.

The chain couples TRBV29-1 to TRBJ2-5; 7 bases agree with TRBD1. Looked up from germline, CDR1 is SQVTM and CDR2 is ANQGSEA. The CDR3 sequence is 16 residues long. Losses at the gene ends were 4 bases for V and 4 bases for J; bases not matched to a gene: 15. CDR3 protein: CSVVPQTGWLRETQYF. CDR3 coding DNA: TGCAGCGTTGTACCTCAGACAGGGTGGCTTAGAGAGACCCAGTACTTC.

The CDR3 DNA reads as TGTGCCTGGAGTGTACAGGGGGGAGGGAATGGCAATCAGCCCCAGCATTTT. Its translation: CAWSVQGGGNGNQPQHF. The gene calls are TRBV30 and TRBJ1-5; TRBD1 aligns across 8 bases. The ends lost 0 bases at V and 2 bases at J; junction bases unmatched: 9. Germline lookup yields CDR1 GTSNPN and CDR2 SVGIG (reference sequence). CDR3 length: 17 amino acids.

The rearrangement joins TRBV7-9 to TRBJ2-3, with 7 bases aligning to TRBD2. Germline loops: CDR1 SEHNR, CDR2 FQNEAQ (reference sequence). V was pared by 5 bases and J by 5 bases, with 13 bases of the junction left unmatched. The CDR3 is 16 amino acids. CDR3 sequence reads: CASSPGWAGDLDTQYF. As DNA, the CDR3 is TGTGCCAGCAGCCCTGGCTGGGCGGGGGATCTAGATACGCAGTATTTT.

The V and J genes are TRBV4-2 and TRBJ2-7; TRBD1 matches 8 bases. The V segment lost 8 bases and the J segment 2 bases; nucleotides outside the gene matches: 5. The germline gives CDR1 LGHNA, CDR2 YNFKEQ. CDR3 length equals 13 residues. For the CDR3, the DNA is TGTGCCAGCCGGGGACAGGCCACCTACGAGCAGTACTTC. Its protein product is CASRGQATYEQYF.

CDR3 amino acids: CASSLARGHSNQPQHF. The CDR3, as DNA: TGTGCCAGCAGCTTAGCTAGGGGGCATAGCAATCAGCCCCAGCATTTT. V usage is TRBV7-8 and J usage is TRBJ1-5, with 7 bases aligning to TRBD1. Losses at the gene ends were 0 bases for V and 0 bases for J; bases not matched to a gene: 2. The germline V gene has CDR1 SGHVS and CDR2 FQNEAQ. The CDR3 spans 16 residues. The variable domain in full, completed from reference TRBV7-8 and TRBJ1-5, reads GAGVSQSPRYKVAKRGQDVALRCDPISGHVSLFWYQQALGQGPEFLTYFQNEAQLDKSGLPSDRFFAERPEGSVSTLKIQRTQQEDSAVYLCASSLARGHSNQPQHFGDGTRLSIL.

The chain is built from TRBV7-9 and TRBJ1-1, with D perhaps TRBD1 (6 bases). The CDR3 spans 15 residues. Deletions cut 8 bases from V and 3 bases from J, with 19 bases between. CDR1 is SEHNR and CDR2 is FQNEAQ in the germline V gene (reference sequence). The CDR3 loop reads CASSGALMGDTEAFF. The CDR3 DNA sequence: TGTGCCAGCTCGGGGGCGTTAATGGGGGACACTGAAGCTTTCTTT.